The T cell receptor (beta chain) described here comes from a study of TIL therapy for anti-PD-1-resistant metastatic lung cancer. Study-wide background: Progressing patients received lymphodepletion, expanded TIL infusion and IL-2.

With V trimmed by 3 bases and J by 3 bases, 3 bases remained unmatched. CDR3 size: 15 residues. Germline CDR1 and CDR2: MNHEY and SVGAGI. The libraries were made with immunoSEQ v3. Produced via immunoSEQ multiplex PCR; TCRdb's table is partial and in-frame only. The sample has tens of thousands of clones, over 75% seen once. The time point is: pre-treatment sample, taken before nivolumab and TIL therapy. J is TRBJ2-1 and V is TRBV6-5; 9 bases are a match to TRBD2. The sample in question was blood, obtained at baseline. The receptor's source is a person between 30 and 80 years old with non-small cell lung cancer. This CDR3 is CASSYSGGVYNEQFF. The CDR3 coding sequence is TGTGCCAGCAGTTATAGCGGGGGAGTCTACAATGAGCAGTTCTTC.